The clone carrying this T cell receptor beta chain turned up a few times. The sample is drawn from a study of shared clonotypes between healthy human individuals. Each sample came from a Caucasian adult donor living in Nashville, Tennessee. Profiled with immunoSEQ multiplex PCR; TCRdb holds only in-frame clones, not every one. The data contain under 150,000 clones, 55% to 80% of them singletons. Germline V gene data show CDR1 as MGHRA and CDR2 as YSYEKL. The CDR3 extends over 17 amino acids. V lost 4 bases, J lost 4 bases, and 22 bases lay in between. The rearrangement joins TRBV4-1 to TRBJ1-2; no clear D gene. Material: memory CD8+ T cells sorted from blood. Subset given: CD45RO+ cells pooled with CCR7-negative TemRA cells. This TCR was sampled from a woman in her 30s in good health. CDR3: CASSPTTMFLRRYGYTF. DNA of the CDR3: TGCGCCAGCAGCCCCACAACCATGTTCTTACGACGCTATGGCTACACCTTC.